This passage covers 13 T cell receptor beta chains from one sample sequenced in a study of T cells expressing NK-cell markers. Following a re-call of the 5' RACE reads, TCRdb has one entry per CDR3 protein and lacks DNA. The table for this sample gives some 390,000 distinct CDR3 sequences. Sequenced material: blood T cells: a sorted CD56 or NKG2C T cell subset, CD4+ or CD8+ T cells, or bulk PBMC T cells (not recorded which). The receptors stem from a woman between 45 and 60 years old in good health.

Here the CDR3 reads CSAGSRGVGSANTGELFF. V gene TRBV29-1 combines with J gene TRBJ2-2; the D call of TRBD1 rests on TCRdb alone, since no DNA is present to check it. CDR3 length: 18 amino acids. CDR1 and CDR2 from the germline V gene are SQVTM and ANQGSEA.

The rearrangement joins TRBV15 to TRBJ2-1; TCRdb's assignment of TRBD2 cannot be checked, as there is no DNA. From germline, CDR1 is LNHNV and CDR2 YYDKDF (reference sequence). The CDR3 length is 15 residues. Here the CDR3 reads CATSTQVLGVNEQFF.

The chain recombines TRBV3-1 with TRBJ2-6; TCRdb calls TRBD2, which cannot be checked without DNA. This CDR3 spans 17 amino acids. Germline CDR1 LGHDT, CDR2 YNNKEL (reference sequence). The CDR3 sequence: CASSQTSGRAGANVLTF.

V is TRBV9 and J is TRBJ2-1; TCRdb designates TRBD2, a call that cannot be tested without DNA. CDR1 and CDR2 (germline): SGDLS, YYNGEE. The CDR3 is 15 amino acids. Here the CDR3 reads CASSNSGTSRNEQFF.

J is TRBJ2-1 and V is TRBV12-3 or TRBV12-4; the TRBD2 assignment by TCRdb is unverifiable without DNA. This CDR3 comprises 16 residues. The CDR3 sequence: CASRPTGTRISNEQFF.

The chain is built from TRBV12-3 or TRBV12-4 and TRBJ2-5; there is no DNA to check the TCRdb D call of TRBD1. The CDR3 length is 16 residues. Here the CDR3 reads CASSLSTGALYSAQYF.

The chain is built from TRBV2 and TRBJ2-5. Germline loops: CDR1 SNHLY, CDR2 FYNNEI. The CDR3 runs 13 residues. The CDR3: CASTRRGRETQYF.

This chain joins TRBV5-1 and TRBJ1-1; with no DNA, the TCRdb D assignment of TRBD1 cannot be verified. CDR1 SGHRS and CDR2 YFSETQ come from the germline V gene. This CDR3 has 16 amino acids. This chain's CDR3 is CASSYHGGATNTEAFF.

CDR3 loop: CASSQYALAGNNEQFF. The chain combines TRBV4-1 with TRBJ2-1; TCRdb designates TRBD2, a call that cannot be tested without DNA. CDR3 length: 16 amino acids. CDR1 is MGHRA and CDR2 is YSYEKL in the germline V gene.

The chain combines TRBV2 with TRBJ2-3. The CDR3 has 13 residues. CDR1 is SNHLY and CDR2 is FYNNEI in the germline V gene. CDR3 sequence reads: CASSSRPPDTQYF. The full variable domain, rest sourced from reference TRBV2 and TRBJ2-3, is EPEVTQTPSHQVTQMGQEVILRCVPISNHLYFYWYRQILGQKVEFLVSFYNNEISEKSEIFDDQFSVERPDGSNFTLKIRSTKLEDSAMYFCASSSRPPDTQYFGPGTRLTVL.

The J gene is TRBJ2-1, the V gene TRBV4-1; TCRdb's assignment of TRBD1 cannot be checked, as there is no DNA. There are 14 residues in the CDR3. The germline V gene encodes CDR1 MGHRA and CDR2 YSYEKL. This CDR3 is CASSQRAGGDEQFF.

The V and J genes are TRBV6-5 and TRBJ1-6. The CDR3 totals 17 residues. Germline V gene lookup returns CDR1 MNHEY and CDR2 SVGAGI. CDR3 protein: CATLQGCSSSYNSPLHF.

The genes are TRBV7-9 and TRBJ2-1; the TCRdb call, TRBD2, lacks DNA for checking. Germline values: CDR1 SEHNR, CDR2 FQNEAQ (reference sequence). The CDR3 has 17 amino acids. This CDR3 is CASSLALAGGVDNEQFF. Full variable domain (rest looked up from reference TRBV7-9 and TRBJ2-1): DTGVSQNPRHKITKRGQNVTFRCDPISEHNRLYWYRQTLGQGPEFLTYFQNEAQLEKSRLLSDRFSAERPKGSFSTLEIQRTEQGDSAMYLCASSLALAGGVDNEQFFGPGTRLTVL.